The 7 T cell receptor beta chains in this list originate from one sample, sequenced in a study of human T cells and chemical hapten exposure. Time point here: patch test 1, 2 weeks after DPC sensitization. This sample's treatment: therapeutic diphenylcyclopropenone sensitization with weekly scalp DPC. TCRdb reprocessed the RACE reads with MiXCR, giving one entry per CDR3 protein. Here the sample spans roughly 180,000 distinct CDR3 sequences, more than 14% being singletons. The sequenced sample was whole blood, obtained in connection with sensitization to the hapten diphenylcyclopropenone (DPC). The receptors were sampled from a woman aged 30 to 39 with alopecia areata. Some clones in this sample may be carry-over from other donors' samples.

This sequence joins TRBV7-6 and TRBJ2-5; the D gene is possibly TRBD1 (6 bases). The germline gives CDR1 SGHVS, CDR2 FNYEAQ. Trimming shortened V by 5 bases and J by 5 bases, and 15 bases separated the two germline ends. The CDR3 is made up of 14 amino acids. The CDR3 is CASSPGGGMETQYF. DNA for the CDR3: TGTGCCAGCAGCCCCGGTGGGGGCATGGAGACCCAGTACTTC.

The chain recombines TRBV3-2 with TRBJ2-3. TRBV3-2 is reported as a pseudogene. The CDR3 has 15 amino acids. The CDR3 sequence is CASSQTPLKTDTQYF. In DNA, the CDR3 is TGTGCCAGCAGCCAAACTCCTCTCAAGACAGATACGCAGTATTTT.

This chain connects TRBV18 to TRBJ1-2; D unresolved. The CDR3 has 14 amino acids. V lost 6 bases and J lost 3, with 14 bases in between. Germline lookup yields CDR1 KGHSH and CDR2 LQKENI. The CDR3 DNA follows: TGTGCCAGCTCCCCATCGGGCGCGGACTATGGCTACACCTTC. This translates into CASSPSGADYGYTF.

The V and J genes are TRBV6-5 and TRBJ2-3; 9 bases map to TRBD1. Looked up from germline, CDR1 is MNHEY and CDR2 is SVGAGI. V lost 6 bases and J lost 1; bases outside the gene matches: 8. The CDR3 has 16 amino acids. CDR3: CASSYRGRMGTDTQYF. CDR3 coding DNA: TGTGCCAGCAGCTACAGGGGGCGAATGGGCACAGATACGCAGTATTTT.

This CDR3 is CASSPIRTGPTISQETQYF. The CDR3 bases are TGTGCCAGCTCACCAATTAGGACAGGGCCGACTATTTCCCAAGAGACCCAGTACTTC. V and J are TRBV18 and TRBJ2-5, with TRBD1 matching 8 bases. Germline V gives CDR1 KGHSH, CDR2 LQKENI. The ends lost 2 bases at V and 1 base at J; junction bases unmatched: 15. The CDR3 runs to 19 residues. The entire variable domain, with the rest obtained from reference TRBV18 and TRBJ2-5, is as follows: NAGVMQNPRHLVRRRGQEARLRCSPMKGHSHVYWYRQLPEEGLKFMVYLQKENIIDESGMPKERFSAEFPKEGPSILRIQQVVRGDSAAYFCASSPIRTGPTISQETQYFGPGTRLLVL.

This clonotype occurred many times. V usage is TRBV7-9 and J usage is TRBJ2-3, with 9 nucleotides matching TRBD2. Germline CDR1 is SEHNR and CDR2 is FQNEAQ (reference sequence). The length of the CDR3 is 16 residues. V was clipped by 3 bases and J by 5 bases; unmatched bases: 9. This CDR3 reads CASSFLGGGAGDTQYF. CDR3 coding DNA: TGTGCCAGCAGCTTCCTCGGCGGGGGGGCCGGAGATACGCAGTATTTT.

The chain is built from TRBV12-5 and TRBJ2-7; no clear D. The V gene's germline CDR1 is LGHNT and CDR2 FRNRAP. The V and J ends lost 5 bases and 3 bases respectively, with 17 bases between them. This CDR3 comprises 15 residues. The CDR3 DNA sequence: TGTGCTAGTGGTCCCCACAGAGTTAGTGTCTACGAGCAGTACTTC. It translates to CASGPHRVSVYEQYF.